This passage covers 24 T cell receptor beta chains from one sample sequenced in a study of blood T cells in healthy people across ages (dated by TCRdb to between 2015 and 2017). Receptor amplification or capture employed 5' RACE. TCRdb lists the instrument as Illumina HiSeq 2500. The second PCR ran for about 6 to 12 cycles and used a J-beta primer mix along with a sample-barcoded 5' primer. TCRdb took the public reads, trimmed them with fastp at Q25, ran MiXCR for clone calling and kept in-frame beta chains. Every CDR3 protein is listed once, alongside the most common genes and DNA of its rows. Across this sample there are approximately 1.5 million distinct CDR3 sequences, with around 36% seen only once. The ten top clones hold 11% of the sample. Material for sequencing was blood. Receptor source: a woman aged 25 to 39 in good health.

In this sample, this clonotype turned up a few times. This rearrangement joins TRBV7-2 to TRBJ1-2; D not resolved. The germline CDR1 and CDR2 sequences are SGHTA and FQGNSA. The germline V and J ends were trimmed by 4 bases and 7 bases, with 16 bases remaining between them. This CDR3 spans 14 amino acids. The CDR3, as DNA: TGTGCCAGCAGCTCGCCCGACGGGATTTTTGGCTACACCTTC. Translation gives CASSSPDGIFGYTF.

This clonotype was counted only a few times. Germline and junction disagree at one end, which may indicate a read error. The genes are TRBV7-2 and TRBJ2-2; D uncertain. The V gene's germline CDR1 is SGHTA and CDR2 FQGNSA. The CDR3 extends over 15 amino acids. The CDR3 here is CASSQGLANTGELFF. The DNA of the CDR3 is TGTGCCAGCAGCCAAGGGCTCGCGAATACCGGGGAGCTGTTTTTT.

This chain uses TRBV4-2 with TRBJ2-1; 7 nucleotides agree with TRBD1. The V segment lost 3 bases and the J segment 1 base; nucleotides outside the gene matches: 3. In germline, CDR1 is LGHNA, CDR2 YNFKEQ. The CDR3 is made up of 15 amino acids. The CDR3 nucleotides are TGTGCCAGCAGCCAGGGACAGAATTCCTACAATGAGCAGTTCTTC. Protein product: CASSQGQNSYNEQFF.

This clonotype was found a few times. The chain links TRBV7-3 to TRBJ2-3; D not certain. Per the germline V gene, CDR1 is SGHTA and CDR2 is FQGTGA. The ends were cut back, 3 bases at V and 2 bases at J, with 6 bases in the middle. The length of the CDR3 is 13 residues. The DNA of the CDR3 is TGTGCCAGCAGCTTGTACTACACAGATACGCAGTATTTT. Its translation: CASSLYYTDTQYF. The variable domain in full, with the rest retrieved from reference TRBV7-3 and TRBJ2-3, is GAGVSQTPSNKVTEKGKYVELRCDPISGHTALYWYRQSLGQGPEFLIYFQGTGAADDSGLPNDRFFAVRPEGSVSTLKIQRTERGDSAVYLCASSLYYTDTQYFGPGTRLTVL.

This clonotype was counted between two and nine times. This chain joins TRBV5-1 and TRBJ2-7; D is possibly TRBD1 (5 bases). Germline V gene lookup returns CDR1 SGHRS and CDR2 YFSETQ. V shed 4 bases and J shed 3 bases, with 11 bases lying between them. The CDR3 length is 13 residues. The CDR3 loop reads CASSVAGIYEQYF. The CDR3 coding sequence is TGCGCCAGCAGCGTTGCAGGGATCTACGAGCAGTACTTC.

The gene calls are TRBV24-1 and TRBJ2-1; 14 bases fit TRBD2. Unmatched junction bases numbered 6, after V lost 4 bases and J lost 8 bases. The CDR3 contains 16 residues. The germline CDR1 and CDR2 sequences are KGHDR and SFDVKD. The CDR3 protein is CATSDPGLAGAYEQFF. CDR3 bases: TGTGCCACCAGTGACCCGGGACTAGCGGGAGCCTATGAGCAGTTCTTC.

Of note for this clonotype: The junction departs from germline at one end; a sequencing error may be responsible. The rearrangement joins TRBV28 to TRBJ2-3, with 9 bases aligning to TRBD2. CDR3 length: 16 residues. In germline, CDR1 is MDHEN, CDR2 SYDVKM. The CDR3 loop reads CASSLSSGRPVNTRYF. In nucleotides, the CDR3 is TGTGCCAGCAGTTTATCCAGCGGGAGGCCGGTCAATACGCGGTATTTT.

CDR3 bases: TGTGCCAGCAGTACACCGGGACAGGGGAAGTACGAGCAGTACTTC. It specifies CASSTPGQGKYEQYF. This chain connects TRBV12-3 or TRBV12-4 to TRBJ2-7; 10 nucleotides line up with TRBD1. CDR3 length: 15 amino acids. The junction had 8 bases not matched to a gene; V was cut back by 5 bases and J by 4 bases.

V and J are TRBV11-2 and TRBJ2-7; tentatively, D is TRBD2 (7 bases). The germline V and J ends were trimmed by 1 base and 6 bases, with 13 bases remaining between them. The CDR3 is 14 residues long. Per germline, CDR1 SGHAT and CDR2 FQNNGV. DNA of the CDR3: TGTGCCAGCAGCTTAGCGGGGGGCTACTGCGAGCAGTACTTC. This sequence encodes CASSLAGGYCEQYF.

There are a few counts of this clonotype. The gene calls are TRBV10-3 and TRBJ2-7, with 7 bases fitting TRBD2. CDR1 is ENHRY, CDR2 SYGVKD, per germline. The CDR3 totals 11 residues. The junction had 6 bases not matched to a gene; V was cut back by 10 bases and J by 6 bases. The CDR3 region has the DNA TGTGCCACAAGACAGCGGGGCGAGCAGTACTTC. This translates into CATRQRGEQYF.

This clonotype has more than one count but fewer than ten. V gene TRBV29-1 combines with J gene TRBJ1-2, with D tentatively TRBD1 (5 bases). Germline V CDR1 and CDR2: SQVTM, ANQGSEA. V was cut by 6 bases and J by 1 base, with 9 bases left in between. This CDR3 has 12 amino acids. The CDR3 is CSVAQVNYGYTF. Written as DNA, the CDR3 is TGCAGCGTCGCACAGGTTAACTATGGCTACACCTTC.

The CDR3 loop is CASSPNGLEGNEQFF. The CDR3 DNA follows: TGTGCCAGCAGCCCAAATGGACTAGAGGGCAATGAGCAGTTCTTC. V gene TRBV7-2 combines with J gene TRBJ2-1; 7 bases line up with TRBD2. Trimming at V came to 5 bases and at J to 6 bases, leaving 10 bases not matched to a gene. CDR3 length equals 15 residues. Germline V gene lookup returns CDR1 SGHTA and CDR2 FQGNSA. The whole variable domain, remainder taken from reference TRBV7-2 and TRBJ2-1, is GAGVSQSPSNKVTEKGKDVELRCDPISGHTALYWYRQSLGQGLEFLIYFQGNSAPDKSGLPSDRFSAERTGGSVSTLTIQRTQQEDSAVYLCASSPNGLEGNEQFFGPGTRLTVL.

The V call is TRBV6-6, the J call TRBJ2-2; D is unclear. Germline CDR1 is MNHNY and CDR2 is SVGAGI (reference sequence). Trimming removed 6 bases at V and 1 base at J, with 12 bases between. This CDR3 spans 15 amino acids. CDR3 amino acids: CASSQYRGNTGELFF. CDR3 coding DNA: TGTGCCAGCAGCCAATACCGAGGGAACACCGGGGAGCTGTTTTTT.

The sample holds one count of this clonotype. Being one base from a much bigger clone, this may be a read error. The conserved final phenylalanine or tryptophan is absent from the CDR3, which likely points to a read error. The J gene is TRBJ2-3, the V gene TRBV7-3, with 9 bases that match TRBD2. This CDR3 contains 16 residues. J was trimmed by 1 base and V by 5 bases; bases with no gene match: 7. CDR1 SGHTA and CDR2 FQGTGA come from the germline V gene. In nucleotides, the CDR3 is TGTGCCAGCAGCAAGGGTAGCGGGAGAGGCACAGATACGCAGTATGTT. Amino acids: CASSKGSGRGTDTQYV.

Only a few counts were recorded for this clonotype. This rearrangement joins TRBV5-1 to TRBJ1-1, with D possibly being TRBD1 (6 bases). The CDR3 is made up of 15 amino acids. CDR1 and CDR2 (germline): SGHRS, YFSETQ. With 0 bases removed from V and 8 bases from J, the gap between germline ends came to 17 bases. CDR3 in DNA: TGCGCCAGCAGCTTGGCTGAACAGGGCAAAACCGAAGCTTTCTTT. It translates to CASSLAEQGKTEAFF.

This clonotype appeared a few times. The gene calls are TRBV20-1 and TRBJ1-1; D gene uncertain. Germline V gene data show CDR1 as DFQATT and CDR2 as SNEGSKA (reference sequence). CDR3 length: 13 amino acids. The germline V and J ends were trimmed by 2 bases and 0 bases, with 7 bases remaining between them. CDR3 sequence reads: CSARSQLNTEAFF. The CDR3 region has the DNA TGCAGTGCTAGATCGCAGCTGAACACTGAAGCTTTCTTT.

The rearrangement links TRBV11-2 to TRBJ2-3; 10 nucleotides line up with TRBD2. CDR3 length equals 16 residues. Germline CDR1 SGHAT, CDR2 FQNNGV. Trimming at V came to 5 bases and at J to 5 bases, leaving 10 bases not matched to a gene. The CDR3 DNA is TGTGCCAGCAGCCGCACTAGCGGGAACGGAAGAGATACGCAGTATTTT. The encoded protein is CASSRTSGNGRDTQYF.

Note on this clonotype: It may be a read error: a sequence one base away is much more abundant. The rearrangement uses TRBV12-3 or TRBV12-4 and TRBJ2-1; perhaps TRBD2 as D (5 bases). The CDR3 has 11 residues. The CDR3 region is CASSERPEQVF. Written as DNA, the CDR3 is TGTGCCAGCAGCGAGCGGCCTGAGCAGGTCTTC.

This clonotype was detected only a few times. One junction end does not reproduce the germline sequence, and a read error may be involved. The chain is built from TRBV5-1 and TRBJ2-5, with 7 bases identical to TRBD1. CDR1 and CDR2 (germline): SGHRS, YFSETQ. The CDR3 is 16 amino acids. In DNA, the CDR3 is TGCGCCAGCAGCCAAAGATTCGGGACAGCCGAAGAGAGCCAGTACTTC. Amino acid sequence: CASSQRFGTAEESQYF.

V and J are TRBV20-1 and TRBJ2-3; 16 nucleotides agree with TRBD2. J gave up 0 bases and V 0 bases, and 12 bases lay outside the gene matches. The CDR3 is 21 amino acids. Germline V gene data show CDR1 as DFQATT and CDR2 as SNEGSKA (reference sequence). The CDR3 DNA reads TGCAGTGCTAGAGATGTATCCGGGACTAGCGGGGGGGGCTCTAGCACAGATACGCAGTATTTT. Translated, it gives CSARDVSGTSGGGSSTDTQYF.

This sequence joins TRBV5-1 and TRBJ2-5; tentatively, D is TRBD2 (5 bases). V lost 0 bases and J 3 bases, leaving 15 bases between the germline ends. This CDR3 has 16 residues. Germline V lookup: CDR1 SGHRS, CDR2 YFSETQ. The CDR3 sequence is CASSLGWTSTKETQYF. In DNA, the CDR3 is TGCGCCAGCAGCTTGGGTTGGACTTCCACCAAAGAGACCCAGTACTTC.

Notes on this clonotype: The junction shows a germline mismatch at one end, possibly a read error. The chain joins TRBV10-3 to TRBJ1-6, with D tentatively TRBD1 (6 bases). CDR3 length equals 14 residues. Germline assignment: CDR1 ENHRY and CDR2 SYGVKD. CDR3 bases: TGTGTCATCAGTGAGTCGACAGGATCTTCACCCCTCCACTTT. Amino acid sequence: CVISESTGSSPLHF.

This sequence joins TRBV12-3 or TRBV12-4 and TRBJ2-3, with 14 bases that match TRBD2. The CDR3 covers 18 residues. The J segment lost 4 bases and the V segment lost 5 bases, leaving 11 bases of the junction unmatched. The CDR3 sequence is CASSPGLAGGGGADTQYF. Written as DNA, the CDR3 is TGTGCCAGCAGTCCCGGACTAGCGGGGGGCGGAGGGGCAGATACGCAGTATTTT.

This chain connects TRBV18 to TRBJ2-1; possibly TRBD1 for D (6 bases). V lost 6 bases to trimming and J lost 5 bases, with 11 bases between them. Germline values: CDR1 KGHSH, CDR2 LQKENI. CDR3 size: 13 residues. The CDR3 DNA reads TGTGCCAGCTCGGACAGTAACAACAATGAGCAGTTCTTC. This sequence encodes CASSDSNNNEQFF.